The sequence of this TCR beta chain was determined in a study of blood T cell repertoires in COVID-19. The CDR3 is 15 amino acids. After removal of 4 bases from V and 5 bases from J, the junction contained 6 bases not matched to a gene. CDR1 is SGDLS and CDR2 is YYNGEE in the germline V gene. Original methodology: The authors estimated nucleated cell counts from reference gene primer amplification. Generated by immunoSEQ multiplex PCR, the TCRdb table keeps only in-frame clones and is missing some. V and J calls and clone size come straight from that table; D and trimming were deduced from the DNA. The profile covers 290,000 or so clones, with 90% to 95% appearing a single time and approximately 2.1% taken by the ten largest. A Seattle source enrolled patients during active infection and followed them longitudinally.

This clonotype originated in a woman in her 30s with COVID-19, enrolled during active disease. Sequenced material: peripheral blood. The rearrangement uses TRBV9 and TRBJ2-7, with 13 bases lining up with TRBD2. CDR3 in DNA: TGTGCCAGCAGCCTCGGACTAGCGGGAGTTAACGAGCAGTACTTC. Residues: CASSLGLAGVNEQYF.